This TCR beta chain was captured by sequencing in a study of OX40 agonist ivuxolimab in advanced cancers. Background on the study: Two patients with cutaneous melanoma and one with hepatocellular carcinoma, three in total, showed partial responses. Study-wide results and caveats: The 0.1-3.0 mg/kg partial responders had among the lowest clonal expansion.

Assay: immunoSEQ multiplex PCR; the TCRdb copy retains only in-frame clones and omits some. The top ten clones hold about a quarter of a sample with some 35,000 clones, 65% to 85% of them seen once. The CDR3 runs to 17 residues. Germline CDR1 reads SQVTM; CDR2 reads ANQGSEA. Note on this clone: Its antigen is not known.

The chain employs TRBV29-1 and TRBJ2-5, with TRBD2 matching 11 bases. Matching the DNA end better, TRBJ2-7 makes the J call doubtful. This specimen consisted of CD4+ or CD8+ T cells sorted from blood, obtained in a trial of the OX40 agonist ivuxolimab. This TCR derives from an adult with an advanced solid tumor such as melanoma, head and neck, liver or kidney cancer. The CDR3 DNA follows: TGCAGCGTTGCGGGACAGTTACTAGCGGGAGCCCCCTACGAGCAGTACTTC. It specifies CSVAGQLLAGAPYEQYF.